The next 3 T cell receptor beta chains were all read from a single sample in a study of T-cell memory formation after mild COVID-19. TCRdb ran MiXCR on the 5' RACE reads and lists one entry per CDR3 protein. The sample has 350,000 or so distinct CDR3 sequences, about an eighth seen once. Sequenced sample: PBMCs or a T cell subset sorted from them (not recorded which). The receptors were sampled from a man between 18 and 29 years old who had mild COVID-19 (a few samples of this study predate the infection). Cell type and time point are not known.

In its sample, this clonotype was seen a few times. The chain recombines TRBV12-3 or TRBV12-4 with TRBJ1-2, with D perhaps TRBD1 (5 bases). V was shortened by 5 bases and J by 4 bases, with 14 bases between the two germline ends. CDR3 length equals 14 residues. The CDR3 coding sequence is TGTGCCAGCAGTGAGGAGGGACGTAGCTATGGCTACACCTTC. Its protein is CASSEEGRSYGYTF.

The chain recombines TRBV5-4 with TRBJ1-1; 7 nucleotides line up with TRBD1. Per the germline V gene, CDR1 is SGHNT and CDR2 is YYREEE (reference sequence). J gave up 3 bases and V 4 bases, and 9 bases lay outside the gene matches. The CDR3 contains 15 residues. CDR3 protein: CASSQDRSWHTEAFF. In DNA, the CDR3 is TGTGCCAGCAGCCAGGACAGGTCCTGGCACACTGAAGCTTTCTTT.

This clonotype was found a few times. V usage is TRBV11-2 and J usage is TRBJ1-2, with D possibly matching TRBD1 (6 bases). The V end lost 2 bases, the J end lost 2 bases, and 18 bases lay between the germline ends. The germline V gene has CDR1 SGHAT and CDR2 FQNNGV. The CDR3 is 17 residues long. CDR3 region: CASSLLSPRTANYGYTF. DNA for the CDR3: TGTGCCAGCAGCTTATTATCCCCCCGGACAGCCAACTATGGCTACACCTTC.